The 18 T cell receptor beta chains listed next were all sequenced from one sample in a study of control samples from healthy donors and cancer patients. Profiled with immunoSEQ multiplex PCR; TCRdb holds only in-frame clones, not every one. There are roughly 100,000 clones in the sample; about 91% occur only once, and around 2.3% lies in the top ten. The specimen was blood. The receptor source for this set is a woman aged 18-29 years in good health.

This clone occurred once. The V gene is TRBV18, the J gene TRBJ2-5; TRBD2 is a possible D gene (5 bases). Germline lookup yields CDR1 KGHSH and CDR2 LQKENI. V lost 3 bases and J 2 bases, leaving 10 bases between the germline ends. The CDR3 has 14 residues. The CDR3 loop is CASSPRVGQETQYF. The CDR3 DNA is TGTGCCAGCTCACCGAGGGTCGGGCAAGAGACCCAGTACTTC.

The J gene is TRBJ2-1, the V gene TRBV28; the D gene could be TRBD1 or TRBD2 (6 bases each). The CDR3 is 16 residues long. Per the germline V gene, CDR1 is MDHEN and CDR2 is SYDVKM. Trimming left V 6 bases short and J 2 bases short, with 17 bases between. The CDR3 region is CASSPYRGPPYNEQFF. The CDR3 DNA follows: TGTGCCAGCAGCCCATATCGGGGGCCCCCCTACAATGAGCAGTTCTTC.

V gene TRBV11-3 combines with J gene TRBJ2-1; 8 positions agree with TRBD1. V lost 5 bases and J lost 4; bases outside the gene matches: 16. CDR3 length: 18 residues. Germline loops: CDR1 SGHNT, CDR2 YENEEA. The CDR3 bases are TGTGCCAGCAGCCCGGACAGGGAGGATGGGGGGTGGTACAATGAGCAGTTCTTC. This codes for CASSPDREDGGWYNEQFF. Supplemented by reference TRBV11-3 and TRBJ2-1, the full variable domain reads EAGVVQSPRYKIIEKKQPVAFWCNPISGHNTLYWYLQNLGQGPELLIRYENEEAVDDSQLPKDRFSAERLKGVDSTLKIQPAELGDSAVYLCASSPDREDGGWYNEQFFGPGTRLTVL.

The chain uses TRBV7-2 and TRBJ1-5, with D unresolved. CDR3 length: 16 residues. V shed 1 base and J shed 7 bases, with 17 bases lying between them. Germline V lookup: CDR1 SGHTA, CDR2 FQGNSA. The DNA of the CDR3 is TGTGCCAGCAGCTTAGGGGGTAAAGGATACCAGCAGCCCCAGCATTTT. Translation: CASSLGGKGYQQPQHF.

A note on this clone: One end of the junction is discordant with germline, which a read error may explain. The chain combines TRBV29-1 with TRBJ1-1; D not certain. CDR1 and CDR2 from the germline V gene are SQVTM and ANQGSEA. The CDR3 runs to 11 residues. CDR3 residues: CSVLTYTEAFF. The CDR3 nucleotides are TGCAGCGTCCTTACCTACACCGAAGCTTTCTTT.

The gene calls are TRBV24-1 and TRBJ2-1; D unclear. The germline V gene has CDR1 KGHDR and CDR2 SFDVKD. This CDR3 is built from 10 residues. The V gene lost 8 bases and the J gene lost 8 bases, with 6 bases spanning the gap. The CDR3 sequence is CATTSDEQFF. The CDR3 nucleotides are TGTGCCACCACATCGGATGAGCAGTTCTTC.

The chain combines TRBV3-1 (or the pseudogene TRBV3-2) with TRBJ2-5, with D unclear. The germline V and J ends were trimmed by 1 base and 2 bases, with 11 bases remaining between them. The CDR3 runs 15 residues. Germline assignment: CDR1 LGHDT and CDR2 YNNKEL (reference sequence). CDR3 DNA: TGTGCCAGCAGCCAAGTGTCGTTCGGTCAAGAGACCCAGTACTTC. Its protein product is CASSQVSFGQETQYF.

The gene calls are TRBV7-2 and TRBJ2-1; TRBD2 agrees at 14 bases. This CDR3 is built from 17 residues. Germline V lookup: CDR1 SGHTA, CDR2 FQGNSA. The J segment lost 9 bases and the V segment lost 5 bases, leaving 12 bases of the junction unmatched. The CDR3 nucleotides are TGTGCCAGCAGCGTAACAGGGGGACTAGCGGGAGCTAGTGAGCAGTTCTTC. Protein product: CASSVTGGLAGASEQFF.

The V and J genes are TRBV24-1 and TRBJ2-5, with TRBD1 matching over 8 bases. The CDR3 is 16 residues long. After removal of 3 bases from V and 4 bases from J, the junction contained 9 bases not matched to a gene. Germline CDR1 is KGHDR and CDR2 is SFDVKD. The chain's CDR3 is CATSDPTGTGRETQYF. In DNA form, the CDR3 reads TGTGCCACCAGTGATCCAACCGGGACAGGACGAGAGACCCAGTACTTC.

In the case of this clone: A much bigger clone sits one base away, suggesting this may be a read error. V and J are TRBV5-6 and TRBJ2-7; 11 bases map to TRBD1. J lost 0 bases, V lost 3 bases, and 2 bases had no gene match. CDR1 and CDR2 from the germline V gene are SGHDT and YYEEEE. The CDR3 sequence is 15 residues long. The CDR3 sequence: CASSWTGGASYEQYF. In DNA, the CDR3 is TGTGCCAGCAGCTGGACAGGGGGCGCCTCCTACGAGCAGTACTTC.

The chain has TRBV5-1 and TRBJ2-7, with 9 positions matching TRBD2. This CDR3 has 15 amino acids. The V gene's germline CDR1 is SGHRS and CDR2 YFSETQ. Trimming at V came to 4 bases and at J to 2 bases, leaving 7 bases not matched to a gene. CDR3 protein: CASSPASGATYEQYF. The CDR3 DNA reads TGCGCCAGCAGCCCAGCTAGCGGGGCCACCTACGAGCAGTACTTC.

V and J are TRBV4-1 and TRBJ2-1, with 7 bases matching TRBD2. With 0 bases clipped from V and 0 bases from J, the junction kept 8 bases outside the gene matches. This CDR3 spans 18 amino acids. The V gene's germline CDR1 is MGHRA and CDR2 YSYEKL. The CDR3 DNA sequence: TGCGCCAGCAGCCAAGATCCCCTAGGCGGGAGCTCCTACAATGAGCAGTTCTTC. It yields the protein CASSQDPLGGSSYNEQFF.

The J gene is TRBJ2-3, the V gene TRBV5-6; 12 bases align to TRBD1. Germline CDR1 is SGHDT and CDR2 is YYEEEE. This CDR3 is built from 17 residues. V was clipped by 4 bases and J by 2 bases; unmatched bases: 8. Here the CDR3 reads CASSPLGQGAHTDTQYF. The CDR3 DNA sequence: TGTGCCAGCAGCCCTCTGGGACAGGGGGCGCACACAGATACGCAGTATTTT.

DNA for the CDR3: TGTGCCAGCAGCCCAACTAGACTAGTAGACATTCAGTACTTC. Amino acids: CASSPTRLVDIQYF. This chain joins TRBV28 and TRBJ2-4; tentatively, D is TRBD2 (6 bases). V was shortened by 6 bases and J by 8 bases, with 17 bases between the two germline ends. CDR1 and CDR2 from the germline V gene are MDHEN and SYDVKM. The CDR3 consists of 14 residues.

The chain has TRBV9 and TRBJ1-3; D not certain. V was clipped by 5 bases and J by 2 bases, with 11 bases between them. This CDR3 spans 14 amino acids. The germline V gene encodes CDR1 SGDLS and CDR2 YYNGEE. This CDR3 reads CASSQTFTGNTIYF. CDR3 in DNA: TGTGCCAGCAGTCAGACATTTACTGGAAACACCATATATTTT. Full variable domain (rest looked up from reference TRBV9 and TRBJ1-3): DSGVTQTPKHLITATGQRVTLRCSPRSGDLSVYWYQQSLDQGLQFLIQYYNGEERAKGNILERFSAQQFPDLHSELNLSSLELGDSALYFCASSQTFTGNTIYFGEGSWLTVV.

V is TRBV11-3 and J is TRBJ2-7, with a tentative D call TRBD1 (5 bases). The CDR3 is made up of 16 amino acids. Per germline, CDR1 SGHNT and CDR2 YENEEA. The V gene lost 2 bases and the J gene lost 0 bases, with 14 bases spanning the gap. The CDR3 loop reads CASSLPFGHRSYEQYF. The CDR3 DNA sequence: TGTGCCAGCAGCTTACCCTTTGGACACCGCTCCTACGAGCAGTACTTC.

The chain carries TRBV3-1 (or the pseudogene TRBV3-2) and TRBJ1-2; tentatively, D is TRBD1 (5 bases). V was clipped by 8 bases and J by 7 bases, with 17 bases between them. Germline loops: CDR1 LGHDT, CDR2 YNNKEL (reference sequence). The CDR3 runs 13 residues. The CDR3 region is CASQPGRAGGYTF. The CDR3 nucleotides read TGTGCCAGCCAACCTGGCAGGGCGGGTGGCTACACCTTC.

This chain joins TRBV5-5 and TRBJ1-2; 7 bases are a match to TRBD1. The germline CDR1 and CDR2 sequences are SGHKS and YYEKEE (reference sequence). This CDR3 is built from 14 residues. With V trimmed by 2 bases and J by 3 bases, 4 bases remained unmatched. CDR3 sequence reads: CASSFRDSHYGYTF. The CDR3 coding sequence is TGTGCCAGCAGCTTCCGGGACAGTCACTATGGCTACACCTTC.